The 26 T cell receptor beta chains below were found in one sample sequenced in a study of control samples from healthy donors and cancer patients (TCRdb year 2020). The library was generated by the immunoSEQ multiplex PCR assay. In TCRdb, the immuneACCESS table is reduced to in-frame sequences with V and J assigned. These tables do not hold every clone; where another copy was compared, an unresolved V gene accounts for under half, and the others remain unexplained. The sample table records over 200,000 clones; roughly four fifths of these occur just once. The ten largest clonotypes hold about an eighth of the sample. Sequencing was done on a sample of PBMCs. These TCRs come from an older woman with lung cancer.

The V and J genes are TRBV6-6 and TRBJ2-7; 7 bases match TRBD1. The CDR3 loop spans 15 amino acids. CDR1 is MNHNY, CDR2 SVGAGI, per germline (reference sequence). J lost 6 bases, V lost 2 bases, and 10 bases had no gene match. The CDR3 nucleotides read TGTGCCAGCAGTTACAGAGACAGGGACCCTACCGAGCAGTACTTC. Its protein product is CASSYRDRDPTEQYF.

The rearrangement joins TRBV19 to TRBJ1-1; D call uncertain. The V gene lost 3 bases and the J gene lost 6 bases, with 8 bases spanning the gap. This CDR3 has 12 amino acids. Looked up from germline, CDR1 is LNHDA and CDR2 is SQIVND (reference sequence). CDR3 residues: CASSMAGAEAFF. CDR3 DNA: TGTGCCAGTAGTATGGCCGGGGCTGAAGCTTTCTTT.

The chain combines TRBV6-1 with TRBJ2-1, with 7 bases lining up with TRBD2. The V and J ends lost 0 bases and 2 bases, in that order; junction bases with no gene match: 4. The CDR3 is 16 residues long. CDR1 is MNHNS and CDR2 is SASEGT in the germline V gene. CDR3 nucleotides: TGTGCCAGCAGTGAAGCGCTAGCGGAGACCTACAATGAGCAGTTCTTC. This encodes CASSEALAETYNEQFF.

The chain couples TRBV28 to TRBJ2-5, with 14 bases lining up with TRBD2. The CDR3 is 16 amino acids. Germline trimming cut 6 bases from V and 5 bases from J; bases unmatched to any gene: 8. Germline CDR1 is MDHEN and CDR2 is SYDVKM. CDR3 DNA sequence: TGTGCCAGCAGCCCAGGGACTAGCGGGAGAAGGGAGACCCAGTACTTC. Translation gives CASSPGTSGRRETQYF.

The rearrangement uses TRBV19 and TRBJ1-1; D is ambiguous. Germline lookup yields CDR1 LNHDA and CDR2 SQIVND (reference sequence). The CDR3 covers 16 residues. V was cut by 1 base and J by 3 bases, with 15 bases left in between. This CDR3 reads CASSIASGWRDTEAFF. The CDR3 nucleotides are TGTGCCAGTAGTATAGCCAGCGGGTGGAGGGACACTGAAGCTTTCTTT.

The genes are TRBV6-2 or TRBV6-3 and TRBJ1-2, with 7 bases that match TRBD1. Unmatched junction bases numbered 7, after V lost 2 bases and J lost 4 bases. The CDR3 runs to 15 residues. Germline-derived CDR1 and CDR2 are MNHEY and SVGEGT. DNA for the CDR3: TGTGCCAGCAGTTACACCGGACAGGAGGCCTATGGCTACACCTTC. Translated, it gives CASSYTGQEAYGYTF.

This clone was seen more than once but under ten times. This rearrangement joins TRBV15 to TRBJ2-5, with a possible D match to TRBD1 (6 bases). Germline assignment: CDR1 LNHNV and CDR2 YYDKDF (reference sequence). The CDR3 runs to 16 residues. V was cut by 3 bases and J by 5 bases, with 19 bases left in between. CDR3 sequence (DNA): TGTGCCACCAGCAGCCGCGGACAGAATGGTGGGGAGACCCAGTACTTC. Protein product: CATSSRGQNGGETQYF.

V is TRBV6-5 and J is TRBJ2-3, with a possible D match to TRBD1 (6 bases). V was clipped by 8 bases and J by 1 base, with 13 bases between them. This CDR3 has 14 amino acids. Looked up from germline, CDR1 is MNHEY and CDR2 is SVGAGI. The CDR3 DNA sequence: TGTGCCAGCGCCAGGGCAGGGGGCACAGATACGCAGTATTTT. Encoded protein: CASARAGGTDTQYF.

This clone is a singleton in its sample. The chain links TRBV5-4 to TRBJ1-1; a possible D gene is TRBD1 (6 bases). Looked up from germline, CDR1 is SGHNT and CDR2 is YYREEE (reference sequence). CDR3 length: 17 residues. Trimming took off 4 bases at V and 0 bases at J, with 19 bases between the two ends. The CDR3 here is CASSRGAAETMNTEAFF. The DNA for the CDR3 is TGTGCCAGCAGCCGGGGGGCAGCTGAAACTATGAACACTGAAGCTTTCTTT.

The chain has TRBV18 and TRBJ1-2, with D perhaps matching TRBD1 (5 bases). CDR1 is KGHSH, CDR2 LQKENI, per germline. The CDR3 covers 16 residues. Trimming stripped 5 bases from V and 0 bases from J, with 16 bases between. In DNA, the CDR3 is TGTGCCAGCTCATCCGTCCCGACAGCAGCTAACTATGGCTACACCTTC. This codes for CASSSVPTAANYGYTF.

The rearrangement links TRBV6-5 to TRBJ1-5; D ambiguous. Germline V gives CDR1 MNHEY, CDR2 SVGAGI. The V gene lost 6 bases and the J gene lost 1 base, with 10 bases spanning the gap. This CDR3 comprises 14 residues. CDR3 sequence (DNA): TGTGCCAGCAGCCCCGCTCCCAGCAATCAGCCCCAGCATTTT. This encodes CASSPAPSNQPQHF.

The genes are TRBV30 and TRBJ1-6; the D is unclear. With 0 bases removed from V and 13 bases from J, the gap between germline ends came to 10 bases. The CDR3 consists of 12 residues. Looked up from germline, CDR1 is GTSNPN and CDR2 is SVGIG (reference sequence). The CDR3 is CAWSVSRPPLHF. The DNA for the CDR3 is TGTGCCTGGAGTGTATCCAGGCCGCCCCTCCACTTT.

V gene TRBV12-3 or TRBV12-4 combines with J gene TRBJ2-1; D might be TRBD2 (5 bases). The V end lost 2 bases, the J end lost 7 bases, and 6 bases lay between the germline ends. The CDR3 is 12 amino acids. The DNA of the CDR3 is TGTGCCAGCAGTTTACTAGCAAATGAGCAGTTCTTC. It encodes CASSLLANEQFF.

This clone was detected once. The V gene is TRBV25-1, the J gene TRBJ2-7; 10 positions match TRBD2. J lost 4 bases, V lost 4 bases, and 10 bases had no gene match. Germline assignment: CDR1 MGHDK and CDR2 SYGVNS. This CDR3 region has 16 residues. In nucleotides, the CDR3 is TGTGCCAGCAGTGCCCCCCCAGGACTAGCGGCTTACGAGCAGTACTTC. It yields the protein CASSAPPGLAAYEQYF.

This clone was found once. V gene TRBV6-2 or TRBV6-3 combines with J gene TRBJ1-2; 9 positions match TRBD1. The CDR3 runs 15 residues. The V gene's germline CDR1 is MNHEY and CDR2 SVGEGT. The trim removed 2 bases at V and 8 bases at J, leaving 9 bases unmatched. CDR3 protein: CASSYTDRGGKGYTF. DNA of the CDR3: TGTGCCAGCAGTTACACGGACAGGGGAGGAAAAGGCTACACCTTC.

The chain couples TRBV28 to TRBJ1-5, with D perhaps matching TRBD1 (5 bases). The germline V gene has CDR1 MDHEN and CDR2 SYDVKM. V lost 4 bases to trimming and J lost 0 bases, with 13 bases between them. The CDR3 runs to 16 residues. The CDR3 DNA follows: TGTGCCAGCAGTTGGAGACAGACCTATAGCAATCAGCCCCAGCATTTT. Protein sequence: CASSWRQTYSNQPQHF.

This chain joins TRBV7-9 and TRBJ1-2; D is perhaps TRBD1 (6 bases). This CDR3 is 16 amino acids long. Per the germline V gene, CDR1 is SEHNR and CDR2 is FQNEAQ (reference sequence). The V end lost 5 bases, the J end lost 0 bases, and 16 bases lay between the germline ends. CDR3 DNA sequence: TGTGCCAGCAGCCTCGCGGGGGGCTCTGCTAACTATGGCTACACCTTC. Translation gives CASSLAGGSANYGYTF.

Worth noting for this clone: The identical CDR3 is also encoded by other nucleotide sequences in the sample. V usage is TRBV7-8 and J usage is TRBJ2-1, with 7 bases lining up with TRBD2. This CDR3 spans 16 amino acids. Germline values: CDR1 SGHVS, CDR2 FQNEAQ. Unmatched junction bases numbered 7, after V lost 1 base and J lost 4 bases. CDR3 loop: CASSLGGGGGYNEQFF. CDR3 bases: TGTGCCAGCAGCTTAGGGGGCGGGGGTGGTTACAATGAGCAGTTCTTC.

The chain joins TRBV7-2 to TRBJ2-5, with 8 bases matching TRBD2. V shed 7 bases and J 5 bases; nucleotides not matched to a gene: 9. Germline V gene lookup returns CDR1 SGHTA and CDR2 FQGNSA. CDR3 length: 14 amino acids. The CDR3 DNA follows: TGTGCCAGCAACCCAGCGGGGGCAGGGGAGACCCAGTACTTC. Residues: CASNPAGAGETQYF.

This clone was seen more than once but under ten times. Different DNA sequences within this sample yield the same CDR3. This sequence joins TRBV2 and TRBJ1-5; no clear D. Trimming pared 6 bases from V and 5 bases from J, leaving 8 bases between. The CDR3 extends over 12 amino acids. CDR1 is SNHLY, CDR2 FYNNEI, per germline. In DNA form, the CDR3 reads TGTGCCAGCAGCGCCTTATATCAGCCCCAGCATTTT. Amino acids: CASSALYQPQHF.

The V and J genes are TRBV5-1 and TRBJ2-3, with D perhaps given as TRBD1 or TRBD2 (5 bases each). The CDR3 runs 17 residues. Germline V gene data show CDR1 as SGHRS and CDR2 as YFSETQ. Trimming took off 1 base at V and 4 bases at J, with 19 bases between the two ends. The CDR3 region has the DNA TGCGCCAGCAGCTTGCTCGGGGCTTTGGGCGGCGCAGATACGCAGTATTTT. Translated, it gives CASSLLGALGGADTQYF.

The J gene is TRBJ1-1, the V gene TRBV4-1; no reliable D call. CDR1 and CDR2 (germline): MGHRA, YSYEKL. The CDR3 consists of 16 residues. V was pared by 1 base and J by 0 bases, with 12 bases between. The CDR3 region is CASSQGRARMNTEAFF. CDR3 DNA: TGCGCCAGCAGCCAAGGGAGGGCCCGTATGAACACTGAAGCTTTCTTT.

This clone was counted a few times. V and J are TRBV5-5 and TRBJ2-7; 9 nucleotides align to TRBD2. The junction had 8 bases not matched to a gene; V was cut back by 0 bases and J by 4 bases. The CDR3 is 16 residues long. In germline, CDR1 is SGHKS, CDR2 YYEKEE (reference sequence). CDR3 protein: CASSLVVGLAAYEQYF. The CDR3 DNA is TGTGCCAGCAGCTTGGTGGTGGGACTAGCAGCGTACGAGCAGTACTTC.

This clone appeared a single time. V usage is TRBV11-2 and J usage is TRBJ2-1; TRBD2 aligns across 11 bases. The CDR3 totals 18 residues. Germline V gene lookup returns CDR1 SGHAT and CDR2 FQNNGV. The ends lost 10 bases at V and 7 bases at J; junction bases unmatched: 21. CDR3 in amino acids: CAIQGQGSPLAGVNEQFF. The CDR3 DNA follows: TGTGCCATCCAAGGACAGGGTAGCCCACTAGCGGGAGTAAATGAGCAGTTCTTC.

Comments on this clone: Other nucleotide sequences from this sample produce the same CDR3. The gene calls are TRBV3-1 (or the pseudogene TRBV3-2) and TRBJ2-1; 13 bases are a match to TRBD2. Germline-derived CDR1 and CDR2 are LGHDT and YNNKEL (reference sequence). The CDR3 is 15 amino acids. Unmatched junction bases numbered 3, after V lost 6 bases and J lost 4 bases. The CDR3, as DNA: TGTGCCAGCAGTCAGACTAGCGGGGGGTACAATGAGCAGTTCTTC. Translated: CASSQTSGGYNEQFF.

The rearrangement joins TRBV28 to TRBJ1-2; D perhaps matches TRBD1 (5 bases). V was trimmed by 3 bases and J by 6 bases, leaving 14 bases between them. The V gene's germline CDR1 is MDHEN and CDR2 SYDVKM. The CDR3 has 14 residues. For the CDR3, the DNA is TGTGCCAGCAGTTTCCGGAACAGGCCGGATGGCTACACCTTC. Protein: CASSFRNRPDGYTF.